Listed below are T cell receptor beta chains from one sample, sequenced in a study of blood T cell repertoires in COVID-19. Assay: immunoSEQ multiplex PCR; the TCRdb copy retains only in-frame clones and omits some. The sample records 30,000 to 35,000 clones, roughly 91% being singletons. The specimen sequenced was peripheral blood. Receptors originate from a man aged 60 to 69 with active COVID-19. Each CDR3 is given with its conserved first and last residue. The D gene is left open where the match is weak. Not all rows give a size; the values are once, few, many and, for expanded clones, a class.

j_call clone_size d_call v_call cdr3_aa cdr3_nt
TRBJ2-3 NA NA TRBV4-2 CASSHARAEDTQYF TGTGCCAGCAGCCATGCCCGAGCCGAGGATACGCAGTATTTT
TRBJ2-7 once TRBD2 TRBV7-2 CAERGLAYEQYF TGTGCCGAGCGGGGGCTAGCCTACGAGCAGTACTTC
TRBJ1-6 few TRBD1 TRBV5-1 CASSFGPGQYNSPLHF TGCGCCAGCAGCTTTGGCCCGGGACAGTATAATTCACCCCTCCACTTT
TRBJ2-3 NA TRBD2 TRBV6-1 CASSDTSGGVDTQYF TGTGCCAGCAGTGATACTAGCGGGGGAGTGGATACGCAGTATTTT
TRBJ2-2 NA TRBD1 TRBV24-1 CATSGGTGHTGELFF TGTGCCACCAGTGGGGGGACAGGGCACACCGGGGAGCTGTTTTTT
TRBJ2-1 NA NA TRBV7-2 CASSLDGGPPYNEQFF TGTGCCAGCAGCTTGGACGGGGGGCCCCCCTACAATGAGCAGTTCTTC
TRBJ1-3 NA NA TRBV19 CASSIGGQNIGNTIYF TGTGCCAGTAGTATAGGAGGACAGAACATTGGAAACACCATATATTTT
TRBJ2-7 NA NA TRBV19 CASSIGLRQTGHEQYF TGTGCCAGTAGTATTGGTCTTCGACAGACAGGCCACGAGCAGTACTTC
TRBJ1-1 once NA TRBV4-1 CASSQDQLNREAFF TGCGCCAGCAGCCAAGATCAACTGAACAGGGAAGCTTTCTTT
TRBJ2-7 NA TRBD1 TRBV7-9 CASSPKRRQGDEQYF TGTGCCAGCAGCCCAAAACGCAGACAGGGAGACGAGCAGTACTTC
TRBJ2-7 NA TRBD2 TRBV5-6 CASSLRSGSLEQYF TGTGCCAGCAGCTTGAGGAGCGGGAGTCTCGAGCAGTACTTC
TRBJ2-1 NA TRBD2 TRBV7-2 CASSFSAGAPVNEQFF TGTGCCAGCAGCTTTTCCGCGGGAGCACCGGTGAATGAGCAGTTCTTC
TRBJ2-1 NA NA TRBV29-1 CSTSPTSYNEQFF TGCAGCACCTCTCCCACTAGCTACAATGAGCAGTTCTTC
TRBJ2-7 once NA TRBV12-3/TRBV12-4 CASSLGGAEQYF TGTGCCAGCAGTTTGGGTGGGGCCGAGCAGTACTTC
TRBJ2-3 NA NA TRBV28 CASSSPASPRGDTQYF TGTGCCAGCAGTTCCCCCGCCAGCCCCCGAGGGGATACGCAGTATTTT
TRBJ1-3 NA NA TRBV30 CAWSSGTPSGNTIYF TGTGCCTGGAGTTCCGGGACTCCGTCTGGAAACACCATATATTTT
TRBJ1-2 NA TRBD1 TRBV29-1 CSAWTGNGYTF TGCAGCGCTTGGACAGGGAACGGCTACACCTTC
TRBJ2-4 once NA TRBV4-2 CASTTRVEGAKNIQYF TGTGCCAGCACAACAAGGGTGGAGGGAGCCAAAAACATTCAGTACTTC
TRBJ1-3 once NA TRBV6-5 CASSRGLAAGNTIYF TGTGCCAGCAGTAGGGGCTTGGCAGCTGGAAACACCATATATTTT
TRBJ2-2 NA NA TRBV5-1 CASSLLTERPGELFF TGCGCCAGCAGCTTGCTTACTGAGAGGCCCGGGGAGCTGTTTTTT
TRBJ2-3 NA TRBD2 TRBV6-4 CASSVEGLAGLNTDTQYF TGTGCCAGCAGTGTTGAAGGGCTAGCGGGACTAAACACAGATACGCAGTATTTT
TRBJ2-1 NA TRBD2 TRBV19 CASSIGTSGNEQFF TGTGCCAGTAGTATAGGGACTAGCGGTAATGAGCAGTTCTTC
TRBJ2-1 NA NA TRBV27 CASSLSADTLFF TGTGCCAGCAGTTTATCCGCGGACACCCTGTTCTTC
TRBJ2-7 medium-sized NA TRBV19 CASKGQGMYEQYF TGTGCCAGTAAGGGCCAGGGGATGTACGAGCAGTACTTC
TRBJ2-3 NA TRBD2 TRBV7-3 CASSTSGSGADTQYF TGTGCCAGCAGCACCAGCGGGAGTGGCGCAGATACGCAGTATTTT
TRBJ1-2 once NA TRBV6-5 CASSYSGSQGINGYTF TGTGCCAGCAGTTACTCGGGTAGTCAGGGGATCAATGGCTACACCTTC
TRBJ2-1 NA TRBD2 TRBV7-2 CASSFSARGENEQFF TGTGCCAGCAGCTTTTCTGCGCGGGGGGAGAATGAGCAGTTCTTC
TRBJ1-5 few NA TRBV2 CASRAEGGQPQHF TGTGCCAGCAGGGCCGAGGGTGGTCAGCCCCAGCATTTT
TRBJ1-4 few NA TRBV7-8 CASSPFRGMGTNEKLFF TGTGCCAGCAGCCCATTTAGGGGGATGGGGACTAATGAAAAACTGTTTTTT
TRBJ1-1 few NA TRBV6-2/TRBV6-3 CASSYTGNTEAFF TGTGCCAGCAGTTACACGGGGAACACTGAAGCTTTCTTT
TRBJ2-7 NA TRBD2 TRBV5-3 CARSPGLAGAAFYEQYF TGTGCCAGAAGCCCGGGACTAGCGGGTGCGGCTTTCTACGAGCAGTACTTC
TRBJ2-3 NA TRBD2 TRBV11-3 CASSQGGLATDTQYF TGTGCCAGCAGCCAGGGGGGACTAGCCACAGATACGCAGTATTTT
TRBJ2-3 once NA TRBV7-3 CASSLGTRGRDTQYF TGTGCCAGCAGCTTAGGGACTAGGGGGCGGGATACGCAGTATTTT
TRBJ2-3 NA TRBD2 TRBV30 CAWSTGGLGTDTQYF TGTGCCTGGAGTACGGGAGGCCTGGGCACAGATACGCAGTATTTT
TRBJ2-5 NA NA TRBV18 CASSPAQNQETQYF TGTGCCAGCTCACCAGCCCAGAACCAAGAGACCCAGTACTTC
TRBJ2-2 NA NA TRBV5-1 CASSLNSYTGELFF TGCGCCAGCAGCTTGAACTCATACACCGGGGAGCTGTTTTTT
TRBJ1-1 NA NA TRBV7-3 CASSLGGMNTEAFF TGTGCCAGCAGCTTAGGGGGGATGAACACTGAAGCTTTCTTT
TRBJ2-7 few TRBD2 TRBV19 CASSGGWGGSYEQYF TGTGCCAGTAGCGGAGGGTGGGGAGGGTCCTACGAGCAGTACTTC
TRBJ1-2 NA TRBD1 TRBV30 CAWRVPGGGYTF TGTGCCTGGAGGGTCCCAGGGGGTGGCTACACCTTC
TRBJ2-2 few NA TRBV25-1 CASSESGTGELFF TGTGCCAGCAGTGAATCCGGCACCGGGGAGCTGTTTTTT
TRBJ2-1 NA TRBD1 TRBV11-2 CASSPRGDRQFF TGTGCCAGCAGCCCCCGAGGGGACAGGCAGTTCTTC
TRBJ1-2 NA NA TRBV7-2 CASSSTGPYGYTF TGTGCCAGCAGCTCCACAGGGCCCTATGGCTACACCTTC
TRBJ2-4 NA TRBD1 TRBV6-2/TRBV6-3 CASSYGIRGQLAKNIQYF TGTGCCAGCAGTTACGGTATTAGGGGACAGCTAGCCAAAAACATTCAGTACTTC
TRBJ2-1 NA TRBD2 TRBV6-6 CASEVGRLAYEQFF TGTGCCAGCGAGGTGGGTCGACTAGCCTATGAGCAGTTCTTC
TRBJ2-7 once NA TRBV30 CSCCYDSYEQYF TGTTCATGTTGCTATGACTCCTACGAGCAGTACTTC
TRBJ1-1 NA NA TRBV29-1 CSVEAVTGSGFFF TGCAGCGTTGAAGCCGTGACAGGTAGTGGGTTTTTCTTT
TRBJ2-6 NA NA TRBV6-6 CASSFSSGANVLTF TGTGCCAGCAGTTTTAGCTCTGGGGCCAACGTCCTGACTTTC
TRBJ1-6 NA NA TRBV6-1 CASSEDRSANSPLHF TGTGCCAGCAGTGAAGACAGGAGCGCTAATTCACCCCTCCACTTT
TRBJ2-5 once TRBD2 TRBV7-2 CASSLFPSGAPGTQYF TGTGCCAGCAGCTTATTCCCTAGCGGAGCCCCCGGGACCCAGTACTTC
TRBJ2-7 NA NA TRBV14 CASSHGGSYEQYF TGTGCCAGCAGCCACGGGGGATCCTACGAGCAGTACTTC
TRBJ2-1 NA TRBD1 TRBV27 CASRRQGERNEQFF TGTGCCAGCAGAAGACAGGGGGAAAGGAATGAGCAGTTCTTC
TRBJ1-5 few NA TRBV7-9 CASSLDPDQPQHF TGTGCCAGCAGCTTAGACCCGGATCAGCCCCAGCATTTT